Listed below are T cell receptor beta chains from one sample, sequenced in a study of cytomegalovirus exposure and HLA in healthy donors. Produced via immunoSEQ multiplex PCR; TCRdb's table is partial and in-frame only. The sample includes under 150,000 clones, 81% of them seen just once. The sequencing input was PBMCs. These receptors were collected from a man in his late teens or twenties in good health and CMV-seronegative. Each CDR3 is given with its conserved first and last residue. A D gene is named only where the DNA matches it firmly. Expanded clones are given a class, and other clones once, few, many or no size at all.

CDR3nt,CDR3aa,abundance,v_gene,d_gene,len,j_gene
TGTGCCAGCAGCTCGGGACTAGCGGTCTACAATGAGCAGTTCTTC,CASSSGLAVYNEQFF,NA,TRBV13,TRBD2,15,TRBJ2-1
TGTGCCAGCACTCAATGGAAGGAGGACAACACTGAAGCTTTCTTT,CASTQWKEDNTEAFF,NA,TRBV14,NA,15,TRBJ1-1
TGTGCCAGCAGCGTACTTCCGACAGGGAGAATGTCCACTGAAGCTTTCTTT,CASSVLPTGRMSTEAFF,NA,TRBV9,TRBD1,17,TRBJ1-1
TGTGCCAGCTCCCCCTTGGAGGGTTCCAATTCACCCCTCCACTTT,CASSPLEGSNSPLHF,few,TRBV18,NA,15,TRBJ1-6
TGTGCCAGCAGCGTGACAGGGTTTCGGGACACCATATATTTT,CASSVTGFRDTIYF,few,TRBV5-8,TRBD1,14,TRBJ1-3
TGTGCCAGCAGTTATGTTGGCGGGGGGGGAAACGAGCAGTACTTC,CASSYVGGGGNEQYF,NA,TRBV6-6,TRBD2,15,TRBJ2-7
TGTGCCAGTAGTATCCCACAGGGCCCCTACGAGCAGTACTTC,CASSIPQGPYEQYF,NA,TRBV19,NA,14,TRBJ2-7
TGTGCCAGTAGTGCTGGGACAGGGGGCTTGGGCGGCTACACCTTC,CASSAGTGGLGGYTF,NA,TRBV19,TRBD1,15,TRBJ1-2
TGTGCCAGCAGCTTACATGGGGGGGGCAATGAGCAGTTCTTC,CASSLHGGGNEQFF,few,TRBV7-9,TRBD2,14,TRBJ2-1
TGCGCCAGCAGCCAAGTAACAGGATCGGGGGCCAACGTCCTGACTTTC,CASSQVTGSGANVLTF,few,TRBV4-1,NA,16,TRBJ2-6
TGTGCCAGCAGCCAAGTTTCCGGGACTAGCGGGGGGGCTAGCACAGATACGCAGTATTTT,CASSQVSGTSGGASTDTQYF,once,TRBV4-2,TRBD2,20,TRBJ2-3
TGCGCCAGCAGTTTAGCGGGGGGGCAGTGGTACAATGAGCAGTTCTTC,CASSLAGGQWYNEQFF,NA,TRBV10-2,TRBD2,16,TRBJ2-1
TGTGCCACCGCTCCGAGGACAGGGGGGACGGGGTATGAAAAACTGTTTTTT,CATAPRTGGTGYEKLFF,NA,TRBV7-2,TRBD1,17,TRBJ1-4
TGTGCCAGCAGCTTAGCGGGGGGCTACGAGCAGTACTTC,CASSLAGGYEQYF,NA,TRBV7-2,NA,13,TRBJ2-7
TGCGCCAGCTCGTGGACAGGGGGCGAGCAGTACTTC,CASSWTGGEQYF,NA,TRBV5-1,TRBD1,12,TRBJ2-7
TGTGCCAGCAGCTTTGCTGAACGGACAGGGAGCTACGAGCAGTACTTC,CASSFAERTGSYEQYF,NA,TRBV11-3,TRBD1,16,TRBJ2-7
TGTGCCAGCAGTGATTGGACTAAGGCCTACGAGCAGTACTTC,CASSDWTKAYEQYF,once,TRBV2,NA,14,TRBJ2-7
TGTGCCAGCAGCCCCAGGGTAGTGAACACCGGGGAGCTGTTTTTT,CASSPRVVNTGELFF,NA,TRBV5-4,NA,15,TRBJ2-2
TGTGCCAGCAGCTTAGGCCCGGGACTAGCCTCCTACGAGCAGTACTTC,CASSLGPGLASYEQYF,NA,TRBV13,TRBD2,16,TRBJ2-7
TGTGCCAGCTATTACAGGGGGCGGCGGATGGATGGCTACACCTTC,CASYYRGRRMDGYTF,NA,TRBV2,TRBD1,15,TRBJ1-2
TGTGCCAGCTCACGTCTCGAGGACAATGAGCAGTTCTTC,CASSRLEDNEQFF,few,TRBV18,NA,13,TRBJ2-1
TGCGCCAGCAGCCGCCCTCGAGAAAATGAGCAGTTCTTC,CASSRPRENEQFF,NA,TRBV10-2,NA,13,TRBJ2-1
TGTGCCAGCAGCTCCCCGACAGGGGGGTACACTGAAGCTTTCTTT,CASSSPTGGYTEAFF,once,TRBV5-4,TRBD1,15,TRBJ1-1